This is a list of T cell receptor beta chains from one sample in a study of human T cells and chemical hapten exposure. Each CDR3 protein gets one entry after TCRdb re-called the RACE reads with MiXCR. The sample records about 260,000 distinct CDR3 sequences, approximately 8.4% being singletons. This specimen was whole blood, taken in connection with sensitization to the hapten diphenylcyclopropenone (DPC). The receptors originated from a woman aged 40 to 49 with alopecia areata. Some clones in this sample may be carry-over from other donors' samples. Both conserved end residues are part of each CDR3. The D gene is left open where the match is weak. Clone size is given for some rows only: seen once, a few or many times, or a class if the clone is expanded.

V	J	size	D	DNA	CDR3
TRBV6-2/TRBV6-3	TRBJ2-4	many	TRBD2	TGTGCCAGCAGTTACCCTCGCGGGAGGGCGGCCAAAAACATTCAGTACTTC	CASSYPRGRAAKNIQYF
TRBV7-2	TRBJ2-1	-	-	TGTGCCAGCAGCTCCAGGCCTTCCGCTTCCTACAATGAGCAGTTCTTC	CASSSRPSASYNEQFF
TRBV7-9	TRBJ2-3	few	TRBD1	TGTGCCAGCAGCTCCTCAGGGGGCGTCCCAGATACGCAGTATTTT	CASSSSGGVPDTQYF
TRBV2	TRBJ2-1	few	TRBD2	TGTGCCAGCAGTGAGTGGGGGACTAGCGGGAGTGCTCCGGAGAATGAGCAGTTCTTC	CASSEWGTSGSAPENEQFF
TRBV12-3/TRBV12-4	TRBJ2-2	few	-	TGTGCCAGCAGTTTAGGCGGGACGAACACCGGGGAGCTGTTTTTT	CASSLGGTNTGELFF
TRBV27	TRBJ2-7	few	-	TGTGCCATCCTGCGGGCCTACGAGCAGTACTTC	CAILRAYEQYF
TRBV12-3/TRBV12-4	TRBJ2-3	many	-	TGTGCCAGCAGTTTAGGGACTTCCACAGATACGCAGTATTTT	CASSLGTSTDTQYF
TRBV10-3	TRBJ2-7	few	TRBD2	TGTGCCATCAGTGAGAGGACTAGCGGAGACGAGCAGTACTTC	CAISERTSGDEQYF
TRBV20-1	TRBJ2-3	-	-	TGCAGTTCTCTAAAGGGGAGCTTCCGCCCTATCACTAGCACAGATACGCAGTATTTT	CSSLKGSFRPITSTDTQYF
TRBV4-3	TRBJ1-1	-	-	TGCGCCAGCAGCCAAGGGACAGCCCTTGGAGCTTTCTTT	CASSQGTALGAFF
TRBV28	TRBJ2-1	few	-	TGTGCCAGCAGTTTAACCCAGCCGAAGCAGTTCTTC	CASSLTQPKQFF
TRBV11-1	TRBJ2-7	few	-	TGTGCCAGCAGCTTATACGGCAGCCACGAGCAGTACTTC	CASSLYGSHEQYF
TRBV5-1	TRBJ2-5	-	-	TGCGCCAGCAGCGAGCGAGAAGAGACCCAGTACTTC	CASSEREETQYF
TRBV12-3/TRBV12-4	TRBJ2-1	-	-	TGTGCCAGCAGTCCGACAGGACCCCTGAACAATGAGCAGTTCTTC	CASSPTGPLNNEQFF
TRBV10-3	TRBJ2-2	few	TRBD2	TGTGCCATCAAGCCGGGACTAGCGGACACCGGGGAGCTGTTTTTT	CAIKPGLADTGELFF
TRBV5-5	TRBJ2-7	-	TRBD1	TGTGCCAGCAGCTTGGAGACAGGGGCCTACGAGCAGTACTTC	CASSLETGAYEQYF
TRBV5-1	TRBJ2-4	-	-	TGCGCCAGCAGCGGGGAGACTAGAAACATTCAGTACTTC	CASSGETRNIQYF
TRBV11-2	TRBJ2-2	many	-	TGTGCCAGCAGCCAGAAGAACACCGGGGAGCTGTTTTTT	CASSQKNTGELFF
TRBV4-3	TRBJ1-2	-	-	TGCGCCAGCAGCCAAGACGTGACAGTTCCTTATGGCTACACCTTC	CASSQDVTVPYGYTF
TRBV20-1	TRBJ2-3	few	TRBD2	TGCAGTGCTAGATCCATCGGACTAGCGGGAGGAGGTACGCAGTATTTT	CSARSIGLAGGGTQYF
TRBV12-3/TRBV12-4	TRBJ2-2	few	-	TGTGCCGCCGGGACAAACACCGGGGAGCTGTTTTTT	CAAGTNTGELFF
TRBV6-5	TRBJ2-7	-	-	TGTGCCAGCAGCCCCATACAGGGTCCCTACGAGCAGTACTTC	CASSPIQGPYEQYF
TRBV12-3/TRBV12-4	TRBJ2-7	few	TRBD1	TGTGCCAGCAGTTTAGGGGGCAGGGGGCGGTACGAGCAGTACTTC	CASSLGGRGRYEQYF
TRBV18	TRBJ1-1	-	TRBD1	TGTGCCAGCTCACCCACAGGGGACGGTCGGGGAAACACTGAAGCTTTCTTT	CASSPTGDGRGNTEAFF
TRBV4-1	TRBJ1-1	few	-	TGCGCCAGCAGGGGGAGGACAGAAAACACTGAAGCTTTCTTT	CASRGRTENTEAFF
TRBV9	TRBJ1-3	many	-	TGTGCCAGCAGCGTAGGACACCGCTCTGGAAACACCATATATTTT	CASSVGHRSGNTIYF
TRBV28	TRBJ2-7	-	-	TGTGCCAGCAGCAATTGGCGGACAGGGGCGAGAGCCGGGACTAGCTACGAGCAGTACTTC	CASSNWRTGARAGTSYEQYF
TRBV20-1	TRBJ1-2	few	-	TGCAGTGCTAGAGATTCCCGGGGTTACGGGTATGGCTACACCTTC	CSARDSRGYGYGYTF
TRBV29-1	TRBJ2-1	many	-	TGCAGCGTTGGGGGGCAGGGAGGAAAACAGTTCTTC	CSVGGQGGKQFF
TRBV6-5	TRBJ2-3	-	-	TGTGCCAGCAGGGGGGCGGGGGAAATCACAGATACGCAGTATTTT	CASRGAGEITDTQYF
TRBV4-3	TRBJ1-1	many	-	TGCGCCAGCAGCCAGGACCGGGTGCCAAACACTGAAGCTTTCTTT	CASSQDRVPNTEAFF
TRBV14	TRBJ2-1	few	-	TGTGCCAGCAGCCAAGCTAGCGCCTACAATGAGCAGTTCTTC	CASSQASAYNEQFF
TRBV7-2	TRBJ1-1	many	-	TGTGCCAGCAGGCAACCGGGGGAGGATAAAGCTTTCTTT	CASRQPGEDKAFF
TRBV28	TRBJ2-3	many	-	TGTGCCAGTTACGGGCGGAGGGGCACAGATACGCAGTATTTT	CASYGRRGTDTQYF
TRBV27	TRBJ2-5	-	-	TGTGCCAGCAGTGGAGACGGGGGACAGACCCAGTACTTC	CASSGDGGQTQYF
TRBV20-1	TRBJ2-4	-	TRBD2	TGCAGTGCTAGTACTTACGGACTAGCGGTCAAAAACATTCAGTACTTC	CSASTYGLAVKNIQYF
TRBV12-3/TRBV12-4	TRBJ2-5	few	TRBD1	TGTGCCAGCAGGGGACAGGCGGTGGAGACCCAGTACTTC	CASRGQAVETQYF
TRBV3-1	TRBJ1-5	-	-	TGTGCCAGCAGCTTGGCAGGGACCGGACATCAGCCCCAGCATTTT	CASSLAGTGHQPQHF
TRBV27	TRBJ2-7	many	-	TGTGCCAGCAGTTTAACAGGCCCGTCCTACGAGCAGTACTTC	CASSLTGPSYEQYF
TRBV7-9	TRBJ2-3	few	-	TGTGCCAGCAGCTTGTCAGGGGGAGGAGTCGCAGATACGCAGTATTTT	CASSLSGGGVADTQYF